This record looks at one T cell receptor beta chain sequence and its context. Its antigen is as yet unknown. This sample is drawn from a study of T cell repertoires in cytomegalovirus infection. Study-level information: It can be stated that public TCR beta signatures indicated CMV infection as well as a matching HLA type. The study's findings and limits: Ex vivo, HLA-C-restricted CMV-specific TCR beta clonotypes prevailed over the rest of the response.

TCRdb passed the reads through MiXCR, listing each CDR3 protein once. This table holds 35,000 to 55,000 distinct CDR3 sequences, approximately 20% found once. Trimming cost V 2 bases and J 1 base, with 8 bases left between them. Germline lookup yields CDR1 MNHNS and CDR2 SASEGT. This CDR3 contains 15 residues. The clonotype originates from a human donor in good health (CMV status not recorded). Some clones in this sample may be carry-over from other donors' samples. V is TRBV6-1 and J is TRBJ2-2; perhaps TRBD1 as D (5 bases). Sequencing was performed on PBMCs, sequenced either directly or after in vitro stimulation (not recorded which). The CDR3 here is CASSESGWNTGELFF. As DNA, the CDR3 is TGTGCCAGCAGTGAATCAGGGTGGAACACCGGGGAGCTGTTTTTT.